These 21 T cell receptor beta chains were sequenced from one sample in a study of CD8+CD57+ T cells in acquired aplastic anemia. TCR beta VDJ combinations and CDR3 sequences were profiled from genomic DNA. TCRdb reprocessed the reads via MiXCR and lists one record per CDR3 protein. The sample has hundreds of thousands of distinct CDR3 sequences, under 80% seen once; the top ten hold approximately 3.8%. Sample: sorted CD4+, CD8+, or CD8+CD57+ T cells (not recorded which) from PBMCs. The source is a human donor in good health, serving as a control.

The chain combines TRBV20-1 with TRBJ2-3; TRBD1 aligns across 11 bases. The CDR3 extends over 13 amino acids. Losses at the gene ends were 3 bases for V and 7 bases for J; bases not matched to a gene: 3. The V gene's germline CDR1 is DFQATT and CDR2 SNEGSKA (reference sequence). The CDR3 DNA reads TGCAGTGCTAGTGGACAGGGGGCATATACGCAGTATTTT. It specifies CSASGQGAYTQYF.

This chain connects TRBV10-3 to TRBJ1-5; D is uncertain. This CDR3 has 14 amino acids. Germline V lookup: CDR1 ENHRY, CDR2 SYGVKD. V dropped 11 bases and J dropped 11 bases, with 25 bases sitting between them. The CDR3 sequence is CAGSESTASTAQHF. CDR3 sequence (DNA): TGTGCCGGCAGTGAATCGACGGCTTCGACGGCCCAGCATTTT.

This clonotype was recorded only once. This CDR3 is missing its conserved last phenylalanine or tryptophan, likely due to a read error. The limits of the CDR3 on the DNA are not certain, so only TCRdb's listed CDR3 is given. This chain connects TRBV14 to TRBJ2-2; the D call of TRBD1 is as the table states it, not checked on the DNA. Germline assignment: CDR1 SGHDN and CDR2 FVKESK. The length of the CDR3 is 13 amino acids, counting both ends. CDR3 in amino acids: CASSLTGYGYTFV.

For this clonotype: At one end, the junction sequence differs from germline, possibly due to a read error. This chain joins TRBV7-7 and TRBJ1-4; possible D gene TRBD1, 5 bases. The CDR3 is 16 amino acids. From germline, CDR1 is SSHAT and CDR2 FNYEAQ (reference sequence). CDR3 DNA sequence: TGTGCCAGCAGCCTAGCGGGGGGACCCCACAATGAGCAGCTGTTTTTT. It codes for CASSLAGGPHNEQLFF. Variable domain in full (rest from reference TRBV7-7 and TRBJ1-4): GAGVSQSPRYKVTKRGQDVTLRCDPISSHATLYWYQQALGQGPEFLTYFNYEAQPDKSGLPSDRFSAERPEGSISTLTIQRTEQRDSAMYRCASSLAGGPHNEQLFFGSGTQLSVL.

This clonotype appeared a few times. The chain has TRBV29-1 and TRBJ1-3; D may be TRBD1 (5 bases). The CDR3 sequence is 14 residues long. Germline CDR1 SQVTM, CDR2 ANQGSEA. Trimming removed 4 bases at V and 2 bases at J, with 12 bases between. The CDR3 protein is CSVGQRNPGNTIYF. The CDR3 nucleotides are TGCAGCGTTGGACAGCGGAATCCTGGAAACACCATATATTTT. Full variable domain (rest looked up from reference TRBV29-1 and TRBJ1-3): SAVISQKPSRDICQRGTSLTIQCQVDSQVTMMFWYRQQPGQSLTLIATANQGSEATYESGFVIDKFPISRPNLTFSTLTVSNMSPEDSSIYLCSVGQRNPGNTIYFGEGSWLTVV.

V usage is TRBV25-1 and J usage is TRBJ1-6; TRBD1 might be the D (5 bases). In germline, CDR1 is MGHDK, CDR2 SYGVNS. V was trimmed by 5 bases and J by 9 bases, leaving 11 bases between them. The CDR3 is 13 amino acids. CDR3 sequence reads: CASSYIQGSPLHF. For the CDR3, the DNA is TGTGCCAGCAGTTATATCCAGGGTTCACCCCTCCACTTT.

This clonotype was seen only once. The rearrangement uses TRBV7-4 and TRBJ1-2; TRBD1 matches 8 bases. V dropped 5 bases and J dropped 10; count of bases not matched to a gene: 9. Germline CDR1 and CDR2: SGHVT and SQSDAQ. The CDR3 has 13 residues. CDR3 loop: CASSPEGDRYYTF. CDR3 DNA sequence: TGTGCCAGCAGCCCTGAAGGGGACAGGTACTACACCTTC.

V and J are TRBV19 and TRBJ1-2; 7 bases map to TRBD1. This CDR3 comprises 12 residues. V lost 8 bases and J lost 5; bases outside the gene matches: 5. Germline CDR1 reads LNHDA; CDR2 reads SQIVND (reference sequence). Here the CDR3 reads CASATGSYGYTF. CDR3 nucleotides: TGTGCCAGTGCGACAGGGTCATATGGCTACACCTTC.

About this clonotype: Relative to the germline gene, one junction end is altered; a read error may explain this. The V call is TRBV7-2, the J call TRBJ2-1; 7 nucleotides match TRBD2. The CDR3 contains 15 residues. Germline CDR1 SGHTA, CDR2 FQGNSA. This CDR3 reads CASSFGETSYSEKFF. CDR3 in DNA: TGTGCCAGCAGCTTCGGAGAGACTAGCTATTCTGAGAAGTTCTTC.

This clonotype was counted only a few times. The rearrangement uses TRBV29-1 and TRBJ2-5, with 8 bases aligning to TRBD2. V lost 7 bases and J lost 1; bases outside the gene matches: 2. This CDR3 is built from 12 residues. Looked up from germline, CDR1 is SQVTM and CDR2 is ANQGSEA. The CDR3 here is CSERGSQETQYF. DNA for the CDR3: TGCAGCGAGCGGGGGAGCCAAGAGACCCAGTACTTC.

On this clonotype itself: A much larger clone lies a single base off, so this may be a read error. This chain connects TRBV6-1 to TRBJ1-6; D not certain. This CDR3 region has 14 residues. CDR1 and CDR2 from the germline V gene are MNHNS and SASEGT. With 8 bases removed from V and 0 bases from J, the gap between germline ends came to 8 bases. The CDR3 coding sequence is TGTGCCAGCGCGGTTAGCTCCTATAATTCACCCCTCCACTTT. The encoded protein is CASAVSSYNSPLHF.

This clonotype was seen a few times. The genes are TRBV19 and TRBJ1-2; perhaps TRBD1 as D (5 bases). From germline, CDR1 is LNHDA and CDR2 SQIVND (reference sequence). Trimming took 6 bases from V and 4 from J, leaving 12 bases between them. The length of the CDR3 is 13 residues. CDR3 nucleotides: TGTGCCAGTAGCATCTTGGGGGGCTATGGCTACACCTTC. Translating it yields CASSILGGYGYTF. Complete variable domain (other parts from reference TRBV19 and TRBJ1-2): DGGITQSPKYLFRKEGQNVTLSCEQNLNHDAMYWYRQDPGQGLRLIYYSQIVNDFQKGDIAEGYSVSREKKESFPLTVTSAQKNPTAFYLCASSILGGYGYTFGSGTRLTVV.

This clonotype was recorded many times. The genes are TRBV19 and TRBJ1-5; 8 nucleotides agree with TRBD1. Germline assignment: CDR1 LNHDA and CDR2 SQIVND (reference sequence). V shed 6 bases and J 4 bases; nucleotides not matched to a gene: 5. The CDR3 runs to 14 residues. This CDR3 is CASRVTGGNQPQHF. The CDR3, as DNA: TGTGCCAGTAGGGTAACAGGGGGGAATCAGCCCCAGCATTTT.

J is TRBJ1-5 and V is TRBV6-2 or TRBV6-3, with TRBD1 matching 8 bases. Germline CDR1 is MNHEY and CDR2 is SVGEGT. V was clipped by 2 bases and J by 7 bases; unmatched bases: 7. There are 15 residues in the CDR3. CDR3 residues: CASSYTRTGRQPQHF. CDR3 in DNA: TGTGCCAGCAGTTACACACGGACAGGGCGACAGCCCCAGCATTTT.

The rearrangement joins TRBV6-5 to TRBJ1-4, with D maybe TRBD1 (6 bases). V was trimmed by 2 bases and J by 12 bases, leaving 19 bases between them. This CDR3 is 15 amino acids long. Germline lookup yields CDR1 MNHEY and CDR2 SVGAGI. The CDR3 coding sequence is TGTGCCAGCAGTTACGCCGACAGGTGGTTGATGGAACTGTTTTTT. It translates to CASSYADRWLMELFF.

Points on this clonotype: A read error may account for a junction end that differs from germline. The chain combines TRBV7-7 with TRBJ2-3, with no clear D. This CDR3 has 14 amino acids. CDR1 is SSHAT, CDR2 FNYEAQ, per germline (reference sequence). CDR3: CASSLGSRTDTQCF. The CDR3 DNA reads TGTGCTAGCAGCTTGGGCTCCCGCACAGACACGCAGTGTTTT. The full variable domain, its missing parts supplied by reference TRBV7-7 and TRBJ2-3, is GAGVSQSPRYKVTKRGQDVTLRCDPISSHATLYWYQQALGQGPEFLTYFNYEAQPDKSGLPSDRFSAERPEGSISTLTIQRTEQRDSAMYRCASSLGSRTDTQCFGPGTRLTVL.

This rearrangement joins TRBV7-9 to TRBJ1-2; a possible D gene is TRBD1 (6 bases). The germline V gene has CDR1 SEHNR and CDR2 FQNEAQ (reference sequence). V lost 4 bases to trimming and J lost 6 bases, with 9 bases between them. This CDR3 has 12 residues. Here the CDR3 reads CASSWSGDGYTF. The CDR3, as DNA: TGTGCCAGCAGCTGGTCAGGGGATGGCTACACCTTC.

The V call is TRBV18, the J call TRBJ2-1, with D tentatively TRBD2 (6 bases). Per germline, CDR1 KGHSH and CDR2 LQKENI. CDR3 length: 15 amino acids. V was cut by 1 base and J by 2 bases, with 9 bases left in between. The CDR3 coding sequence is TGTGCCAGCTCACCACTAGCGGTGACCTACAATGAGCAGTTCTTC. Encoded protein: CASSPLAVTYNEQFF.

In its sample, this clonotype was seen a few times. A clone one base away is much larger, so this may be a read error. The rearrangement uses TRBV19 and TRBJ2-2, with 10 nucleotides matching TRBD1. The germline V gene encodes CDR1 LNHDA and CDR2 SQIVND (reference sequence). CDR3 length equals 16 residues. DNA of the CDR3: TGTGCCAGTCGACTCATGGGACAGGGGAACACCGGGGAGCTGCTTTTT. It encodes CASRLMGQGNTGELLF.

The chain recombines TRBV5-1 with TRBJ2-1; a weak D match, TRBD2 (6 bases). With 5 bases removed from V and 12 bases from J, the gap between germline ends came to 18 bases. Germline CDR1 is SGHRS and CDR2 is YFSETQ. The CDR3 contains 13 residues. CDR3 residues: CASSPGGDQRQFF. In DNA form, the CDR3 reads TGCGCCAGCAGTCCGGGCGGGGATCAGCGGCAGTTCTTC. Combining the CDR3 with reference TRBV5-1 and TRBJ2-1 gives the whole variable domain KAGVTQTPRYLIKTRGQQVTLSCSPISGHRSVSWYQQTPGQGLQFLFEYFSETQRNKGNFPGRFSGRQFSNSRSEMNVSTLELGDSALYLCASSPGGDQRQFFGPGTRLTVL.

The chain recombines TRBV11-2 with TRBJ2-1, with D possibly being TRBD2 (7 bases). The V and J ends lost 7 bases and 6 bases respectively, with 16 bases between them. CDR1 is SGHAT, CDR2 FQNNGV, per germline. This CDR3 has 14 amino acids. CDR3 residues: CASTPRRGGNEQFF. The CDR3 DNA reads as TGTGCCAGCACTCCCAGGAGGGGGGGCAATGAGCAGTTCTTC.